Each of the 30 T cell receptor beta chains below was sequenced from the same sample in a study of shared clonotypes between healthy human individuals. Only in-frame clones appear in the TCRdb table, and some are missing; sequencing was by immunoSEQ multiplex PCR. The table includes approximately 1,500,000 clones, 96% detected once. The sequenced sample was naive CD4+ T cells sorted from blood. Specified subset: CD45RA+ positively selected. The receptors derive from a man younger than 40 in good health.

The chain recombines TRBV27 with TRBJ2-1; 9 positions agree with TRBD2. CDR1 is MNHEY, CDR2 SMNVEV, per germline (reference sequence). The CDR3 runs to 15 residues. The J segment lost 5 bases and the V segment lost 3 bases, leaving 5 bases of the junction unmatched. The CDR3 spells CASSFRGRADNEQFF. The CDR3 DNA is TGTGCCAGCAGTTTTCGCGGGAGGGCCGACAATGAGCAGTTCTTC.

The rearrangement links TRBV27 to TRBJ1-4, with a possible D match to TRBD1 (5 bases). The CDR3 length is 16 residues. Trimming removed 2 bases at V and 8 bases at J, with 18 bases between. CDR1 and CDR2 from the germline V gene are MNHEY and SMNVEV (reference sequence). Written as DNA, the CDR3 is TGTGCCAGCAGTTTACACCTCCAGGGAAGGGACGAAAAACTGTTTTTT. Protein: CASSLHLQGRDEKLFF. The complete variable domain, with remaining parts taken from reference TRBV27 and TRBJ1-4, reads EAQVTQNPRYLITVTGKKLTVTCSQNMNHEYMSWYRQDPGLGLRQIYYSMNVEVTDKGDVPEGYKVSRKEKRNFPLILESPSPNQTSLYFCASSLHLQGRDEKLFFGSGTQLSVL.

The chain uses TRBV28 and TRBJ2-7; D is ambiguous. The CDR3 spans 11 residues. V was cut by 5 bases and J by 4 bases, with 6 bases left in between. Germline loops: CDR1 MDHEN, CDR2 SYDVKM. In DNA form, the CDR3 reads TGTGCCAGCAGTCCGCAATACGAGCAGTACTTC. It yields the protein CASSPQYEQYF.

This chain links TRBV9 with TRBJ2-4, with D perhaps TRBD2 (6 bases). CDR1 SGDLS and CDR2 YYNGEE come from the germline V gene. The CDR3 consists of 13 residues. The V gene lost 2 bases and the J gene lost 6 bases, with 9 bases spanning the gap. CDR3 amino acids: CASSVQGGNIQYF. The CDR3 bases are TGTGCCAGCAGCGTGCAGGGAGGAAACATTCAGTACTTC.

As for this clone: The sample holds other DNA sequences that translate to the same CDR3. The rearrangement uses TRBV6-5 and TRBJ1-5; D gene uncertain. V lost 4 bases and J lost 5, with 9 bases in between. Germline lookup yields CDR1 MNHEY and CDR2 SVGAGI. This CDR3 comprises 13 residues. CDR3 coding DNA: TGTGCCAGCAGTTCCCGCTTGTATCAGCCCCAGCATTTT. This encodes CASSSRLYQPQHF.

The gene calls are TRBV5-6 and TRBJ2-3; 11 positions match TRBD2. This CDR3 is 17 amino acids long. Germline values: CDR1 SGHDT, CDR2 YYEEEE. J gave up 5 bases and V 7 bases, and 15 bases lay outside the gene matches. The CDR3 region is CASRPGTSGYAEDTQYF. The CDR3 bases are TGTGCCAGCCGCCCTGGGACTAGCGGTTATGCGGAAGATACGCAGTATTTT.

J is TRBJ1-2 and V is TRBV5-1, with 7 bases matching TRBD1. V lost 7 bases, J lost 6 bases, and 9 bases stayed unmatched. The CDR3 spans 13 residues. Germline CDR1 is SGHRS and CDR2 is YFSETQ. The CDR3 here is CASGTTGLDGYTF. CDR3 DNA sequence: TGCGCCAGCGGCACGACAGGGCTGGATGGCTACACCTTC.

The chain is built from TRBV19 and TRBJ2-4; D unclear. With 7 bases removed from V and 7 bases from J, the gap between germline ends came to 8 bases. The CDR3 is 11 amino acids. Germline V gene data show CDR1 as LNHDA and CDR2 as SQIVND (reference sequence). This CDR3 is CASTERNIQYF. In DNA form, the CDR3 reads TGTGCCAGTACCGAGAGGAACATTCAGTACTTC.

The V call is TRBV27, the J call TRBJ2-1; D perhaps matches TRBD1 (5 bases). Trimming shortened V by 6 bases and J by 7 bases, and 13 bases separated the two germline ends. Germline CDR1 and CDR2: MNHEY and SMNVEV (reference sequence). The CDR3 runs to 13 residues. For the CDR3, the DNA is TGTGCCAGCAGAATTTCACCAGGGAATGAGCAGTTCTTC. Amino acid sequence: CASRISPGNEQFF.

The chain combines TRBV28 with TRBJ1-5; 7 nucleotides align to TRBD1. CDR3 length equals 18 residues. Trimming took 5 bases from V and 2 from J; bases not matched to a gene: 15. Germline V gene sequence: CDR1 MDHEN, CDR2 SYDVKM. DNA for the CDR3: TGTGCCAGCAGTCCCCGCAGGGGGGAGCGATGGGGCAATCAGCCCCAGCATTTT. Protein product: CASSPRRGERWGNQPQHF.

The chain carries TRBV11-2 and TRBJ2-7, with D tentatively TRBD1 or TRBD2 (6 bases each). CDR1 is SGHAT, CDR2 FQNNGV, per germline. V lost 0 bases, J lost 3 bases, and 18 bases lay in between. The CDR3 totals 17 residues. CDR3 residues: CASSLDRPGGRHYEQYF. The DNA for the CDR3 is TGTGCCAGCAGCTTAGATCGCCCCGGGGGCAGGCACTACGAGCAGTACTTC.

The J gene is TRBJ2-7, the V gene TRBV14; TRBD1 might be the D (5 bases). The CDR3 contains 14 residues. Germline CDR1 SGHDN, CDR2 FVKESK. The germline V and J ends were trimmed by 4 bases and 3 bases, with 13 bases remaining between them. CDR3 protein: CASSRGLGIYEQYF. Here the CDR3 DNA reads TGTGCCAGCAGCCGGGGCTTGGGGATCTACGAGCAGTACTTC.

The chain recombines TRBV10-3 with TRBJ2-3; D may correspond to TRBD1 or TRBD2 (6 bases each). In germline, CDR1 is ENHRY, CDR2 SYGVKD. The CDR3 has 16 amino acids. V dropped 4 bases and J dropped 2 bases, with 16 bases sitting between them. The CDR3 loop reads CAISGQGSGDTDTQYF. The DNA for the CDR3 is TGTGCCATCAGTGGCCAGGGGTCGGGGGACACAGATACGCAGTATTTT.

The chain uses TRBV6-1 and TRBJ1-5, with 7 bases aligning to TRBD1. The CDR3 contains 13 residues. Germline trimming cut 6 bases from V and 1 base from J; bases unmatched to any gene: 0. Germline lookup yields CDR1 MNHNS and CDR2 SASEGT. In DNA form, the CDR3 reads TGTGCCAGCAGGGACAGGAGCAATCAGCCCCAGCATTTT. Protein sequence: CASRDRSNQPQHF.

CDR3 in DNA: TGTGCCAGCAGTGTGGCTTTGGCGGGAGGGTCGGACGAGCAGTTCTTC. Translated: CASSVALAGGSDEQFF. The genes are TRBV2 and TRBJ2-1; 9 bases map to TRBD2. The CDR3 is 16 amino acids. With 4 bases clipped from V and 10 bases from J, the junction kept 14 bases outside the gene matches. Germline CDR1 is SNHLY and CDR2 is FYNNEI.

The J gene is TRBJ2-3, the V gene TRBV2; 7 bases are a match to TRBD2. After removal of 4 bases from V and 10 bases from J, the junction contained 5 bases not matched to a gene. Germline CDR1 and CDR2: SNHLY and FYNNEI. This CDR3 has 12 residues. The CDR3 spells CASSAGLAAQYF. The CDR3 DNA reads TGTGCCAGCAGTGCGGGGCTAGCGGCGCAGTATTTT. The whole variable domain, filled in from reference TRBV2 and TRBJ2-3, reads EPEVTQTPSHQVTQMGQEVILRCVPISNHLYFYWYRQILGQKVEFLVSFYNNEISEKSEIFDDQFSVERPDGSNFTLKIRSTKLEDSAMYFCASSAGLAAQYFGPGTRLTVL.

This chain connects TRBV7-9 to TRBJ1-2; D gene unclear. Germline CDR1 reads SEHNR; CDR2 reads FQNEAQ (reference sequence). This CDR3 is built from 15 residues. The V gene lost 5 bases and the J gene lost 4 bases, with 17 bases spanning the gap. The DNA for the CDR3 is TGTGCCAGCAGCGATACTTCCGGGCCCACCTATGGCTACACCTTC. It is translated as CASSDTSGPTYGYTF.

This sequence joins TRBV18 and TRBJ2-1; no reliable D call. V was shortened by 0 bases and J by 0 bases, with 9 bases between the two germline ends. CDR3 length equals 16 residues. CDR1 and CDR2 from the germline V gene are KGHSH and LQKENI. The CDR3 reads CASSPPWLRSYNEQFF. The CDR3 DNA reads as TGTGCCAGCTCACCACCATGGCTCCGCTCCTACAATGAGCAGTTCTTC.

A remark on this clone: The same CDR3 is also encoded by other DNA sequences in this sample. The chain carries TRBV19 and TRBJ1-2; maybe TRBD1 (6 bases). Germline V gene data show CDR1 as LNHDA and CDR2 as SQIVND (reference sequence). CDR3 size: 12 residues. V was pared by 5 bases and J by 4 bases, with 8 bases between. The DNA for the CDR3 is TGTGCCAGTAGTCAGGGGACCTATGGCTACACCTTC. This codes for CASSQGTYGYTF. The whole variable domain, filled in from reference TRBV19 and TRBJ1-2, reads DGGITQSPKYLFRKEGQNVTLSCEQNLNHDAMYWYRQDPGQGLRLIYYSQIVNDFQKGDIAEGYSVSREKKESFPLTVTSAQKNPTAFYLCASSQGTYGYTFGSGTRLTVV.

CDR3 in DNA: TGTGCCATCAGTGAGTCGGGTAGTAGCGGGACATACAATGAGCAGTTCTTC. Its translation: CAISESGSSGTYNEQFF. The rearrangement joins TRBV10-3 to TRBJ2-1; 8 nucleotides match TRBD2. Germline CDR1 is ENHRY and CDR2 is SYGVKD. This CDR3 is 17 amino acids long. V lost 0 bases to trimming and J lost 4 bases; unmatched junction nucleotides: 8.

This chain connects TRBV7-2 to TRBJ2-2; D might be TRBD1 (6 bases). CDR3 length equals 16 residues. V was pared by 3 bases and J by 2 bases, with 13 bases between. The germline V gene encodes CDR1 SGHTA and CDR2 FQGNSA. CDR3 loop: CASSLRLGTNTGELFF. The CDR3 coding sequence is TGTGCCAGCAGCTTGAGGCTAGGGACAAACACCGGGGAGCTGTTTTTT.

V and J are TRBV28 and TRBJ1-2; 7 nucleotides line up with TRBD1. Germline assignment: CDR1 MDHEN and CDR2 SYDVKM. The CDR3 consists of 14 residues. Trimming cost V 2 bases and J 5 bases; bases outside gene matches: 5. This chain's CDR3 is CASSLVAGGYGYTF. CDR3 nucleotide sequence: TGTGCCAGCAGTTTAGTCGCAGGGGGATATGGCTACACCTTC.

The CDR3 DNA is TGTGCCAGCAGTGTTGTGGGGCTGGGGAATGAGCAGTTCTTC. Protein sequence: CASSVVGLGNEQFF. The V gene is TRBV28, the J gene TRBJ2-1; perhaps TRBD1 as D (5 bases). Trimming stripped 5 bases from V and 7 bases from J, with 15 bases between. The length of the CDR3 is 14 residues. The V gene's germline CDR1 is MDHEN and CDR2 SYDVKM.

The CDR3 protein is CSAHETGVNIQYF. The CDR3 DNA sequence: TGCAGCGCCCATGAGACAGGGGTTAACATTCAGTACTTC. The rearrangement links TRBV29-1 to TRBJ2-4; 8 positions match TRBD1. The CDR3 runs to 13 residues. The V gene end was trimmed by 7 bases and the J gene end by 7 bases; junction bases not matched to a gene: 9. CDR1 is SQVTM, CDR2 ANQGSEA, per germline.

The chain uses TRBV5-4 and TRBJ1-3, with D tentatively TRBD1 (5 bases). The CDR3 is 15 amino acids. In germline, CDR1 is SGHNT, CDR2 YYREEE (reference sequence). Trimming left V 5 bases short and J 2 bases short, with 14 bases between. CDR3 protein: CASSNPQGPGNTIYF. CDR3 nucleotide sequence: TGTGCCAGCAGTAACCCTCAGGGACCTGGAAACACCATATATTTT.

The genes are TRBV5-1 and TRBJ2-7; 13 nucleotides agree with TRBD2. With V trimmed by 2 bases and J by 6 bases, 2 bases remained unmatched. The germline CDR1 and CDR2 sequences are SGHRS and YFSETQ. This CDR3 spans 14 amino acids. CDR3 in amino acids: CASSFGLAGVEQYF. The CDR3 DNA is TGCGCCAGCAGCTTCGGACTAGCGGGAGTCGAGCAGTACTTC.

Concerning this clone itself: The junction shows a germline mismatch at one end, possibly a read error. This sequence joins TRBV7-7 and TRBJ1-4; D ambiguous. This CDR3 spans 13 amino acids. CDR1 SSHAT and CDR2 FNYEAQ come from the germline V gene (reference sequence). In DNA, the CDR3 is TGTGCTAGCAGCCCCTCATGGGATGAAAAACTGTTTTTT. It translates to CASSPSWDEKLFF.

This sequence joins TRBV18 and TRBJ1-4, with 7 bases matching TRBD1. The germline V gene has CDR1 KGHSH and CDR2 LQKENI. This CDR3 has 16 amino acids. The V and J ends lost 6 bases and 0 bases, in that order; junction bases with no gene match: 7. The CDR3 DNA reads TGTGCCAGCTCGCCCAGGGGGAGTCCAACTAATGAAAAACTGTTTTTT. It codes for CASSPRGSPTNEKLFF.

In the case of this clone: Other DNA sequences from this sample encode an identical CDR3 as well. J is TRBJ1-3 and V is TRBV5-1; D call uncertain. The CDR3 totals 14 residues. With 1 base removed from V and 0 bases from J, the gap between germline ends came to 5 bases. From germline, CDR1 is SGHRS and CDR2 YFSETQ. In DNA form, the CDR3 reads TGCGCCAGCAGCTTGACCTTCTCTGGAAACACCATATATTTT. Residues: CASSLTFSGNTIYF.

CDR3 coding DNA: TGTGCCAGCAGTGAACAGGGGGCCTACAATGAGCAGTTCTTC. The encoded protein is CASSEQGAYNEQFF. This chain connects TRBV6-1 to TRBJ2-1; TRBD1 matches 7 bases. In germline, CDR1 is MNHNS, CDR2 SASEGT. CDR3 length: 14 residues. The J segment lost 2 bases and the V segment lost 2 bases, leaving 0 bases of the junction unmatched.